This entry features one TCR beta chain sequence. The record originates from a study of cytotoxic CD8 clonotypes in ibrutinib-treated CLL. Libraries were prepared by immunoSEQ multiplex PCR; TCRdb keeps only in-frame clonotypes and omits some of them. There are tens of thousands of clones in the sample; more than 60% occur only once, and roughly 51% lies in the top ten. The length of the CDR3 is 12 residues. Germline CDR1 SEHNR, CDR2 FQNEAQ (reference sequence). V dropped 5 bases and J dropped 5 bases, with 9 bases sitting between them. The sample here was PBMCs, taken after 24 months of ibrutinib treatment. The rearrangement links TRBV7-9 to TRBJ2-5; D is uncertain. The TCR comes from a human donor with chronic lymphocytic leukemia. The CDR3 bases are TGTGCCAGCAGCCGAAACTGGGAGACCCAGTACTTC. Protein sequence: CASSRNWETQYF.